These 8 T cell receptor beta chains share one sample of origin, sequenced in a study of shared clonotypes between healthy human individuals. The repertoire was sequenced with immunoSEQ multiplex PCR; TCRdb's copy has only in-frame clones and lacks some. Altogether roughly 2.5 million clones are present, over 85% being singletons, with the ten largest covering over 0.12%. Material for sequencing was naive CD4+ T cells sorted from blood. Subset denoted: CD45RA+ positively selected. The receptor set was obtained from a man younger than 35 in good health.

The V and J genes are TRBV28 and TRBJ2-1; D is possibly TRBD1 (6 bases). V lost 6 bases and J lost 4, with 13 bases in between. This CDR3 region has 14 residues. Germline V gives CDR1 MDHEN, CDR2 SYDVKM. The CDR3 is CASSLPQGYNEQFF. In DNA, the CDR3 is TGTGCCAGCAGCTTACCCCAGGGGTACAATGAGCAGTTCTTC.

This clone has a single count. The chain recombines TRBV7-2 with TRBJ2-2, with TRBD2 identical over 7 bases. The CDR3 is 15 residues long. The V gene's germline CDR1 is SGHTA and CDR2 FQGNSA. V gave up 5 bases and J gave up 4 bases; unmatched junction bases: 7. CDR3 DNA: TGTGCCAGCAGCCCCCTTGGCGGGAGCACCGGGGAGCTGTTTTTT. It is translated as CASSPLGGSTGELFF.

The chain links TRBV19 to TRBJ2-2; possible D gene TRBD2, 6 bases. In germline, CDR1 is LNHDA, CDR2 SQIVND (reference sequence). This CDR3 spans 16 amino acids. V lost 2 bases, J lost 7 bases, and 17 bases lay in between. The CDR3 protein is CASSISVGGAGGELFF. In DNA form, the CDR3 reads TGTGCCAGTAGTATATCGGTTGGAGGGGCCGGCGGGGAGCTGTTTTTT.

Regarding this clone: The identical CDR3 is also encoded by other nucleotide sequences in the sample. The CDR3 bases are TGTGCCAGCTCACCATCTAGCGGCGAGCAGTACTTC. The encoded protein is CASSPSSGEQYF. The chain has TRBV18 and TRBJ2-7; 7 nucleotides line up with TRBD2. Germline V gene data show CDR1 as KGHSH and CDR2 as LQKENI. Trimming took 2 bases from V and 6 from J; bases not matched to a gene: 1. CDR3 length: 12 amino acids.

The genes are TRBV19 and TRBJ2-1; 9 nucleotides line up with TRBD2. V dropped 3 bases and J dropped 9; count of bases not matched to a gene: 12. The CDR3 runs to 16 residues. The germline gives CDR1 LNHDA, CDR2 SQIVND (reference sequence). The CDR3 reads CASSISGSNLKREQFF. In DNA, the CDR3 is TGTGCCAGTAGTATTAGCGGGAGTAACCTTAAACGTGAGCAGTTCTTC.

The V gene is TRBV6-1, the J gene TRBJ2-7; D possibly corresponds to TRBD2 (6 bases). Germline CDR1 reads MNHNS; CDR2 reads SASEGT. This CDR3 has 13 amino acids. The V and J ends lost 2 bases and 3 bases respectively, with 8 bases between them. The CDR3 loop is CASSEWGVYEQYF. Here the CDR3 DNA reads TGTGCCAGCAGTGAATGGGGGGTCTACGAGCAGTACTTC.

The chain carries TRBV7-3 and TRBJ2-3, with 8 bases that match TRBD1. The CDR3 sequence is 14 residues long. The germline V gene encodes CDR1 SGHTA and CDR2 FQGTGA. Trimming cost V 5 bases and J 4 bases; bases outside gene matches: 5. CDR3 sequence reads: CASSPDRGADTQYF. CDR3 in DNA: TGTGCCAGCAGCCCTGACAGGGGAGCAGATACGCAGTATTTT.

Points on this clone: The same CDR3 also results from other DNA sequences found in this sample. The J gene is TRBJ2-3, the V gene TRBV5-1; 10 bases agree with TRBD2. The CDR3 covers 15 residues. CDR1 and CDR2 (germline): SGHRS, YFSETQ. V lost 0 bases and J lost 3; bases outside the gene matches: 1. The CDR3 DNA reads as TGCGCCAGCAGCTTGGAACTAGCGGGGACAGATACGCAGTATTTT. This gives the protein CASSLELAGTDTQYF.